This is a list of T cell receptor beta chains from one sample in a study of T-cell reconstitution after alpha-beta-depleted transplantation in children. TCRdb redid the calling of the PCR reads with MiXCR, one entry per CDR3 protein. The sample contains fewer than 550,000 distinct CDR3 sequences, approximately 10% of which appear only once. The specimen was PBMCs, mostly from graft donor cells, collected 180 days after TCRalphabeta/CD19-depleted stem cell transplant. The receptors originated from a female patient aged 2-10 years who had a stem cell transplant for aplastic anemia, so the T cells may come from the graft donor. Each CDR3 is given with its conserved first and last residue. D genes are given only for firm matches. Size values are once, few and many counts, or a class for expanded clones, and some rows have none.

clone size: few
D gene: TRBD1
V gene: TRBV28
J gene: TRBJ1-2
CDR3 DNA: TGTGCCAGCAGCGGACTTCCAGGGGGGGATGGCTACACCTTC
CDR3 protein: CASSGLPGGDGYTF

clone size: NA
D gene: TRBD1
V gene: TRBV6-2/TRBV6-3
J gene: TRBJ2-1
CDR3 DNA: TGTGCCAGCAGGCGGACAGGGGGCCCCTACAATGAGCAGTTCTTC
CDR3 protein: CASRRTGGPYNEQFF

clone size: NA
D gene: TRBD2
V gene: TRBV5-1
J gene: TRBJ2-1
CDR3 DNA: TGCGCCAGCAGCTTCGCTATACTAGCGGGATCTTACAATGAGCAGTTCTTC
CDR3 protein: CASSFAILAGSYNEQFF

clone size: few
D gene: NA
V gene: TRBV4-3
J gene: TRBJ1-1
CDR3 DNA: TGCGCCAGTAGCCGACAGGTCGTATCCAACACTGAAGCTTTCTTT
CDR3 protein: CASSRQVVSNTEAFF

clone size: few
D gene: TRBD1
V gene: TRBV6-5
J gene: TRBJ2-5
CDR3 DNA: TGTGCCAGCAGTTACGACAGGGGGCGCGAGGAGACCCAGTACTTC
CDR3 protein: CASSYDRGREETQYF

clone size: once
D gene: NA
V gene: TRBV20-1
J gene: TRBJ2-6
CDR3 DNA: TGCAGTGCTAGAGCTGAAAAGGGGAATAGTTGGTGGGGGGCCAACGTCCTGACTTTC
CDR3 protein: CSARAEKGNSWWGANVLTF

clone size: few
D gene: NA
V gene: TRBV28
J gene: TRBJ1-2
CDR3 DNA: TGTGCCAGCAGTTCCCTTCCGCAATCCTATGGCTACACCTTC
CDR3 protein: CASSSLPQSYGYTF

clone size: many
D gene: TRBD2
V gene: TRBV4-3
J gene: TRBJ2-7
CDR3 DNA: TGCGCCAGCAGCCAACTCCACGGGACTAGCGGCTCCTACGAGCAGTACTTC
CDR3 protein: CASSQLHGTSGSYEQYF

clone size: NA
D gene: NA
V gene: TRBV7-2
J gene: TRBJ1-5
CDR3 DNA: TGTGCCAGCAGCCCAGTCAGCCTACGTCAGCCCCAGCATTTT
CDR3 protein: CASSPVSLRQPQHF

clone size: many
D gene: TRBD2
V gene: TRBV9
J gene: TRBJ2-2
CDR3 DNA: TGTGCCAGCAGCATAACTAGCGGGTTCAACACCGGGGAGCTGTTTTTT
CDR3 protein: CASSITSGFNTGELFF

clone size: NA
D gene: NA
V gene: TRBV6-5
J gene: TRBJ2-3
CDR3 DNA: TGTGCCAGCAGTTACTCGATCCCGGGAGTTACAGATACGCAGTATTTT
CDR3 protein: CASSYSIPGVTDTQYF

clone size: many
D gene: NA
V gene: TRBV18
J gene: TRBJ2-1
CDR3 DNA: TGTGCCAGCTCACCACCAGCAGAGGAGCAGTTCTTC
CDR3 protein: CASSPPAEEQFF

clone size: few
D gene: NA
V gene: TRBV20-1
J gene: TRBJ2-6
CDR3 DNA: TGCAGTGCTAGAGGGGGGGCGGGAGTTTTTGGGTTTTCTGGGGCCAACGTCCTGACTTTC
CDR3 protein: CSARGGAGVFGFSGANVLTF

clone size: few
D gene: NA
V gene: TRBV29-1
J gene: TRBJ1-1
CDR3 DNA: TGCAGCGTTGAAGATCTTAAAGGACTTTTGAACACTGAAGCTTTCTTT
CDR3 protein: CSVEDLKGLLNTEAFF

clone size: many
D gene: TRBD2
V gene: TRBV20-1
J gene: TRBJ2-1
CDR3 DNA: TGCAGTGCTGGAAACCCTAGCGGATACTACAATGAGCAGTTCTTC
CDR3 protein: CSAGNPSGYYNEQFF

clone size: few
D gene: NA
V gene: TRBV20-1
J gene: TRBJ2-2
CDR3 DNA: TGCAGTGCTAGAGGTAGCGCAACCACCGGGGAGCTGTTTTTT
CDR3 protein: CSARGSATTGELFF

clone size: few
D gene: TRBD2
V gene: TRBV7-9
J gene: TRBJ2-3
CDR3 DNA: TGTGCCAGCACCGGACTAGCAGGCATTTACGAGCGGGATACGCAGTATTTT
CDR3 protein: CASTGLAGIYERDTQYF

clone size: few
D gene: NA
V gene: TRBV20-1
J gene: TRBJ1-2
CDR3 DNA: TGCAGTGCTAGCCCAGGACATGGCTACACCTTC
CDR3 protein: CSASPGHGYTF

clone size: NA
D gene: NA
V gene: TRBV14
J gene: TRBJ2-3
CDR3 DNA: TGTGCCAGCAGCGCACCGGGACCCAGGAGGGATACGCAGTATTTT
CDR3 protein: CASSAPGPRRDTQYF

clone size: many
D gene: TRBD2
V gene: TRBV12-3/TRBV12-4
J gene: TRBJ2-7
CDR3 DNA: TGTGCCAGCAGTAGCGGGGTCTCCTACGAGCAGTACTTC
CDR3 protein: CASSSGVSYEQYF

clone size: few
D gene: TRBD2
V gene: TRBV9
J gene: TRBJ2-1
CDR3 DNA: TGTGCCAGCAGCGTAGTAGAGCGGGAGGCCAATGAGCAGTTCTTC
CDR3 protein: CASSVVEREANEQFF

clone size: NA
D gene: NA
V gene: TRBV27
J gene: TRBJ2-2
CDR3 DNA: TGTGCCAGCAGGCAACTAGGGGGGCCCGGGGAGCTGTTTTTT
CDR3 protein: CASRQLGGPGELFF

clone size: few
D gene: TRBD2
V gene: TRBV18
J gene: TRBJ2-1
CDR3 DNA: TGTGCCAGCTCACCGGAGCGGGAGTGGTCCTACAATGAGCAGTTCTTC
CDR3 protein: CASSPEREWSYNEQFF

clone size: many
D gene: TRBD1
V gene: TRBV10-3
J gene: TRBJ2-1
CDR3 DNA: TGTGCCAATTCCCCGGGACAGGGCCACAATGAGCAGTTCTTC
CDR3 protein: CANSPGQGHNEQFF

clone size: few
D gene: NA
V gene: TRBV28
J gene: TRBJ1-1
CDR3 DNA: TGTGCCAGCAGTTCCCGGGGCGGTGAAGCTTTCTTT
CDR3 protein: CASSSRGGEAFF

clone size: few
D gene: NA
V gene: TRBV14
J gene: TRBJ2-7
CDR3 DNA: TGTGCCAGCAGCCAAGAGACGGAGTACGAGCAGTACTTC
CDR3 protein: CASSQETEYEQYF

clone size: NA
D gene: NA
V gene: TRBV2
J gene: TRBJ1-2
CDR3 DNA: TGTGCCAGCAGGGATACGGGGGGCTACACCTTC
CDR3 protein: CASRDTGGYTF

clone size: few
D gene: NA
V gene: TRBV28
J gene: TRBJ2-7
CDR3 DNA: TGTGCCAGCAGTTTATACCTCTTACAGGGTGGCTACGAGCAGTACTTC
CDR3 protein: CASSLYLLQGGYEQYF

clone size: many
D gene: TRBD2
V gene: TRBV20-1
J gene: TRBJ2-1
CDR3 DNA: TGCAGTGCTAGGCCGACTAGCGGACTATACAATGAGCAGTTCTTC
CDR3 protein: CSARPTSGLYNEQFF

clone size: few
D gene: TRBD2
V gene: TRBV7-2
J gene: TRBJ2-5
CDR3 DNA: TGTGCCAGCAGCTTAGGGGGTAGCGGGAACCAAGAGACCCAGTACTTC
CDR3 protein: CASSLGGSGNQETQYF

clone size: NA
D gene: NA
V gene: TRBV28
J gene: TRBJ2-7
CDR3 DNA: TGTGCCAGCAGTTTAAACCAGTACTACGAGCAGTACTTC
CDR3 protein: CASSLNQYYEQYF

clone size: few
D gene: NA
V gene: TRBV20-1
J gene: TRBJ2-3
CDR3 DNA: TGCAGTGCTAGGGTAGGGGATAACACAGATACGCAGTATTTT
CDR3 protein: CSARVGDNTDTQYF

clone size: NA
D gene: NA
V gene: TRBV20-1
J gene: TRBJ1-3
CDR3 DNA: TGCAGTGCTAGAGATCCAAAGGGGCTCTCTGGAAACACCATATATTTT
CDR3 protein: CSARDPKGLSGNTIYF

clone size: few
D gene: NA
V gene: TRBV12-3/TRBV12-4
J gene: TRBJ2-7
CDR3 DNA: TGTGCCAGCGGGGCTAGTCCCTACGAGCAGTACTTC
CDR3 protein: CASGASPYEQYF

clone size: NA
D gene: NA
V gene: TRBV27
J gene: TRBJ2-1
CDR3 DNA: TGTGCCATCAGTTTACCCAGGGGCAATGAGCAGTTCTTC
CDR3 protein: CAISLPRGNEQFF

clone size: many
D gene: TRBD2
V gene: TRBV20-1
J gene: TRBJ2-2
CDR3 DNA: TGCAGTGCTAGAGACGAGCGGGAGTTTTACGGGGAGCTGTTTTTT
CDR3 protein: CSARDEREFYGELFF

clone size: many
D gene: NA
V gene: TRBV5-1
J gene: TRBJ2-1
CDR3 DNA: TGCGCCAGCAGCTTGGGGGGCCACAATGAGCAGTTCTTC
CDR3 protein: CASSLGGHNEQFF

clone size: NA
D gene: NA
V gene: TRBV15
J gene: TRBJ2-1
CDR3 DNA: TGTGCCACCAGCAGGGATCGGGCGTCTCGCTACAATGAGCAGTTCTTC
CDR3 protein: CATSRDRASRYNEQFF

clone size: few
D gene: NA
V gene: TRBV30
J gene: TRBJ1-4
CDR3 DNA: TGTGCCTGGAGCAAAGGTGTCGGGGATGAAAAACTGTTTTTT
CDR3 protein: CAWSKGVGDEKLFF

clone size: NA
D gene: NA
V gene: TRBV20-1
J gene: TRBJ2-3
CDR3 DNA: TGCAGTGCTAGAGATAGGGTCCTCCCAGATACGCAGTATTTT
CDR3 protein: CSARDRVLPDTQYF

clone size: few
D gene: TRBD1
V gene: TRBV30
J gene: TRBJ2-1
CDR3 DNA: TGTGCCTGGAGTGTACGGGCAGGGGGAGTTAATGAGCAGTTCTTC
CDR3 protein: CAWSVRAGGVNEQFF

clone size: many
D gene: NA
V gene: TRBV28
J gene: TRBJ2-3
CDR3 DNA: TGTGCCAGCAGTCTCTGGGGCCTCACAGATACGCAGTATTTT
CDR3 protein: CASSLWGLTDTQYF

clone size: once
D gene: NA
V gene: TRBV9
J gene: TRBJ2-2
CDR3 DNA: TGTGCCAGCAGCGTGACAGTTAGCGCGAACACCGGGGAGCTGTTTTTT
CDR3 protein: CASSVTVSANTGELFF

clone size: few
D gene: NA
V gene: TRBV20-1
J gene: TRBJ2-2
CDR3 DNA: TGCAGTGCTAGACCAATTAGCGGTTTTACCGGGGAGCTGTTTTTT
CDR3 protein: CSARPISGFTGELFF

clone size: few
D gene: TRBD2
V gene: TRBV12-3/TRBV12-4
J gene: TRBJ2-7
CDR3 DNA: TGTGCCAGCAGTTGGGGGAGCGGGAGCCCTCGCTACGAGCAGTACTTC
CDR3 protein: CASSWGSGSPRYEQYF

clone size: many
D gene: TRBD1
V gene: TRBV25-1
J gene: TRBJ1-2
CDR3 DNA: TGTGCCAGCAGACAGGGGGTAAAGGGCTACACCTTC
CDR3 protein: CASRQGVKGYTF

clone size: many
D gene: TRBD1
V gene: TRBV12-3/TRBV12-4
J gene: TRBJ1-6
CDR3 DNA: TGTGCCAGCAGTTTACGGGGACAGGATTATTCACCCCTCCACTTT
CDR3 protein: CASSLRGQDYSPLHF

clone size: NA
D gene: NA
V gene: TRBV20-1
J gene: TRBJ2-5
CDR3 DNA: TGCAGTGCTAGAGAAGGGTGGCAAGAGACCCAGTACTTC
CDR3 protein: CSAREGWQETQYF

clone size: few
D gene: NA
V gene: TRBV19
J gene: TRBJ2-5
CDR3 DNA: TGTGCCGCCCGGGCTGGGGAGACCCAGTACTTC
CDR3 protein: CAARAGETQYF

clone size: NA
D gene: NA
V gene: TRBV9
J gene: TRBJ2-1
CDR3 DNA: TGTGCCAGCAGCCTCATATCCAAGGGCTTGAATGAGCAGTTCTTC
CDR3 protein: CASSLISKGLNEQFF

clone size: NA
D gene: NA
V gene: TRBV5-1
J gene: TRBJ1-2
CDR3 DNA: TGCGCCAGCAGCCGTAAAGGGAGTTTGGATGGCTACACCTTC
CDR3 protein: CASSRKGSLDGYTF

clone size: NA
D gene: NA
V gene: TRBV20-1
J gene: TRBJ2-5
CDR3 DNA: TGCAGTGCTAGTCCCCGGCAGACGGGAGTGAGAGAGACCCAGTACTTC
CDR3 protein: CSASPRQTGVRETQYF

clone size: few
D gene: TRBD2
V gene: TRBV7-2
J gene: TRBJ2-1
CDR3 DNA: TGTGCCAGCAGCCCTTACGGCCTAGCGGGTGACAATGAGCAGTTCTTC
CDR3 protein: CASSPYGLAGDNEQFF

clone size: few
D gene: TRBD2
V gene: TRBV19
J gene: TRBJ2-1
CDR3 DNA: TGTGCCAGTAGTATGAGACTAGCGGGAGGGCAGTACAATGAGCAGTTCTTC
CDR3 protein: CASSMRLAGGQYNEQFF

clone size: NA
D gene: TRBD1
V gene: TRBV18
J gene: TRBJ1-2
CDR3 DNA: TGTGCCAGCTCACCCCTCCGGACAGGTGTGGAGGGCTACACCTTC
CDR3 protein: CASSPLRTGVEGYTF

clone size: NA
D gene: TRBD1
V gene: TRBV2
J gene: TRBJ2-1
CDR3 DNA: TGTGCCAGCTTACGTGGGACAGGAAACAATGAGCAGTTCTTC
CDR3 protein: CASLRGTGNNEQFF

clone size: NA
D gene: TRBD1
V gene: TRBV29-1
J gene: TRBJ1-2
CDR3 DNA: TGCAGCGTTGACCCGGGACAGGGGAAAGTTGGTGGCTACACCTTC
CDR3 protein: CSVDPGQGKVGGYTF

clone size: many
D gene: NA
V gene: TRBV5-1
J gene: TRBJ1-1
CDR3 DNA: TGCGCCAGCAGCTTGTTACCGGGGAACACAAACACTGAAGCTTTCTTT
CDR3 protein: CASSLLPGNTNTEAFF

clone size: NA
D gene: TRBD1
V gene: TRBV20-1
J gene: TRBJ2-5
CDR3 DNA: TGCAGTGCTAGAGATTGGGGGACAGGGCTAGAGACCCAGTACTTC
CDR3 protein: CSARDWGTGLETQYF

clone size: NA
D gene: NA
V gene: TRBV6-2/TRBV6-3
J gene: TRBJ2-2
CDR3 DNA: TGTGCCAGCAGTTACGACTTCAGGACCCGAAGGAACACCGGGGAGCTGTTTTTT
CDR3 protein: CASSYDFRTRRNTGELFF